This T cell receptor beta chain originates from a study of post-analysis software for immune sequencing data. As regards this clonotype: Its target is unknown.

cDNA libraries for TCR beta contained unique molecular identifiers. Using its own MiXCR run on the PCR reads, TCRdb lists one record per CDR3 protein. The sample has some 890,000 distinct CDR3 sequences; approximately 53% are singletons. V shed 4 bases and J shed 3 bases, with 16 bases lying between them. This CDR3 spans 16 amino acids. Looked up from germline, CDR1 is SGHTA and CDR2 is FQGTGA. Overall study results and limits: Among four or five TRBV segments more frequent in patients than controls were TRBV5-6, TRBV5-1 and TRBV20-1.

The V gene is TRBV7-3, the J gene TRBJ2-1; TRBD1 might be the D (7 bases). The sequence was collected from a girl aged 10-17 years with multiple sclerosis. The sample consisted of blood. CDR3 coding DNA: TGTGCCAGCAGCTCAGTTACAGGGGAGGTCTACAATGAGCAGTTCTTC. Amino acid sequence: CASSSVTGEVYNEQFF.